This T cell receptor beta chain is from a study of blood T cell repertoires in COVID-19. Turning to the study itself: Samples of COVID-19 (acute and convalescent) were obtained from the United States, Italy and Spain.

Study processing details: Reference gene primer amplification in the assay estimated nucleated cell counts. The assay was immunoSEQ multiplex PCR, and TCRdb's table has in-frame clones only and misses some. V, J and clone size are those of that table, while D and trimming were read from the DNA. The sample consists of around 330,000 clones, around 90% of them appearing once. The sequencing sample was made of PBMCs or T cells enriched from blood (not recorded which). This receptor was taken from a man aged 55 to 70 who had recovered from COVID-19.

The CDR3 loop is CATSQFRAGESSGANVLTF. The CDR3 bases are TGTGCCACCAGCCAGTTCCGGGCGGGTGAAAGCTCTGGGGCCAACGTCCTGACTTTC. The chain has TRBV15 and TRBJ2-6, with TRBD2 as a possible D gene (5 bases). Germline assignment: CDR1 LNHNV and CDR2 YYDKDF (reference sequence). The CDR3 is made up of 19 amino acids. The V end was cut by 5 bases, the J end by 0 bases, with 20 bases between.